This T cell receptor (beta chain) was profiled in a study of blood T cell repertoires in COVID-19. Overall study context: Sites across the United States, Italy and Spain contributed samples from acute and convalescent COVID-19. T cells, B-cell-depleted T cells, or PBMCs provided the cDNA or gDNA that served as material.

This table comes from immunoSEQ multiplex PCR, and its TCRdb copy is limited to in-frame clones, with some not included. This sample yields 150,000 to 160,000 clones, of which about 79% are seen a single time; 9% to 10% belongs to the top ten. Germline assignment: CDR1 LGHNA and CDR2 YNFKEQ. Trimming cost V 0 bases and J 2 bases; bases outside gene matches: 4. This CDR3 has 17 residues. Sequenced: peripheral blood. The sequence derives from a woman between 45 and 65 years old with acute or convalescent COVID-19. The chain joins TRBV4-2 to TRBJ2-4, with TRBD1 identical over 10 bases. CDR3 amino acids: CASSQERTGGSKNIQYF. Here the CDR3 DNA reads TGTGCCAGCAGCCAAGAAAGGACAGGGGGTTCCAAAAACATTCAGTACTTC.